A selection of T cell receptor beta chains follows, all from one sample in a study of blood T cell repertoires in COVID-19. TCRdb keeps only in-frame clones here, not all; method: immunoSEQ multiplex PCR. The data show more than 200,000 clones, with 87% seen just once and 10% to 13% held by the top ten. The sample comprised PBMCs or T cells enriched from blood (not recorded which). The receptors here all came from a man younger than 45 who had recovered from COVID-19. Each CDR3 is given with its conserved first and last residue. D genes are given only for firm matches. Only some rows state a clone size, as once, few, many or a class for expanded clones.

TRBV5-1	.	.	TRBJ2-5	TGCGCCAGCAGCGAAAACCTCGGGGACTTACTCGGGGAGACCCAGTACTTC	CASSENLGDLLGETQYF
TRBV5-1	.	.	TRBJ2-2	TGCGCCAGCAGCCGCGGCCCCATGGTTACCGGGGAGCTGTTTTTT	CASSRGPMVTGELFF
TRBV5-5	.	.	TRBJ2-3	TGTGCCAGCAGCTTGACTAGCCCCGATACGCAGTATTTT	CASSLTSPDTQYF
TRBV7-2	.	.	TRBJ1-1	TGTGCCAGCAGCATAAGACAGAACACTGAAGCTTTCTTT	CASSIRQNTEAFF
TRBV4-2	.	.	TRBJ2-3	TGTGCCAGCAGCCAAGATCAAACCGGTAGAGATACGCAGTATTTT	CASSQDQTGRDTQYF
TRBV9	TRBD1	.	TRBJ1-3	TGTGCCAGCAGCGTTCAGGGGGGCCCTGGAAACACCATATATTTT	CASSVQGGPGNTIYF
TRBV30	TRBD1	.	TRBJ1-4	TGTGCCTGGGGGCCAGGGGGTAGTAATGAAAAACTGTTTTTT	CAWGPGGSNEKLFF
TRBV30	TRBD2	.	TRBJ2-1	TGTGCCTGGAGTGTAATCCGGGTTTTTACTAGCGGGGGGTCCGGTGAGCAGTTCTTC	CAWSVIRVFTSGGSGEQFF
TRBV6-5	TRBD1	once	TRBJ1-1	TGTGCCAGCAGTCCCCAGGGGGCCGGGAACACTGAAGCTTTCTTT	CASSPQGAGNTEAFF
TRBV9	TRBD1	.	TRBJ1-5	TGTGCCAGCAGCGTAGGGGACAGGGACCAGCCCCAGCATTTT	CASSVGDRDQPQHF
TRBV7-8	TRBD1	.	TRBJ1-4	TGTGCCAGCAGCTTAGCAGAGGGGGCTGTGGTGGAAAAACTGTTTTTT	CASSLAEGAVVEKLFF
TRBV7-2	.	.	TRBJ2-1	TGTGCCAGCAGCCAGTCCGGGGGATCCTACAATGAGCAGTTCTTC	CASSQSGGSYNEQFF
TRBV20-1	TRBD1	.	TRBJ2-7	TGCAGTGCTAGTAGCGGGACAGGGGCCTACGAGCAGTACTTC	CSASSGTGAYEQYF
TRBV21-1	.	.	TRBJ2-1	TGTGCCAGCAGCTCTCCCCAAACGGGTAGCTCCTACAATGAGCAGTTCTTC	CASSSPQTGSSYNEQFF
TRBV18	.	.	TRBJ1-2	TGTGCCAGCTCACCACCGGTGACAGGTCACTATGGCTACACCTTC	CASSPPVTGHYGYTF
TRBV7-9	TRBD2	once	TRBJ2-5	TGTGCCAGCAGCCGGGGACTAGCCGCAGAGACCCAGTACTTC	CASSRGLAAETQYF
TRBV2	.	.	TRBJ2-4	TGTGCCAGCAGTGAGGATAGCGAAAACATTCAGTACTTC	CASSEDSENIQYF
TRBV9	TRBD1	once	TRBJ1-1	TGTGCCAGCAGCGCGTCGACAGGGATGGGCACTGAAGCTTTCTTT	CASSASTGMGTEAFF
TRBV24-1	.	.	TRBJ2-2	TGTGCCACCCAAAGTTCCAGAAAGAACACCGGGGAGCTGTTTTTT	CATQSSRKNTGELFF
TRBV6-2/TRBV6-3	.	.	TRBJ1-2	TGTGCCAGCAGTTACCCTCGCGGGGGGCGCACCTATGGCTACACCTTC	CASSYPRGGRTYGYTF
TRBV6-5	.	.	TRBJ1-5	TGTGCCAGCAGTTATTCGGGGGTCCAGCCCCAGCATTTT	CASSYSGVQPQHF
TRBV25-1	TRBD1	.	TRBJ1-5	TGTGCCAGCAGTGAGGGACAGGGCTTCCGTCAGCCCCAGCATTTT	CASSEGQGFRQPQHF
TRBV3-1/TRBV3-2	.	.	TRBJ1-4	TGTGCCAGCAGCCAAAACAGGAATGAAAAACTGTTTTTT	CASSQNRNEKLFF
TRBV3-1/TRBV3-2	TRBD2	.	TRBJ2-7	TGTGCCAGCAGCCGAACTAGCGGGAGGCAAGACGAGCAGTACTTC	CASSRTSGRQDEQYF
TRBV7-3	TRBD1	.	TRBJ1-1	TGTGCCAGCAGCTTAGGGACAGGGATGAACACTGAAGCTTTCTTT	CASSLGTGMNTEAFF
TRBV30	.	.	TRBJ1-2	TGTGCCTGGAATCGAGGGAGGGCGTACGGCTACACCTTC	CAWNRGRAYGYTF
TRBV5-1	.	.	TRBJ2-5	TGCGCCAGCAGCTTGTTCGATGGGGGGGCTGGAGAGACCCAGTACTTC	CASSLFDGGAGETQYF
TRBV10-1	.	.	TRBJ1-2	TGCGCCAGCAGTGAGCGACAGAACTATGGCTACACCTTC	CASSERQNYGYTF
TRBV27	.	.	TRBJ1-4	TGTGCCAGCAGTTCAATGGACTTTGCAACTAATGAAAAACTGTTTTTT	CASSSMDFATNEKLFF
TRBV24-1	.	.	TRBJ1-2	TGTGCCACCAGTGATTTATCAGGGGTCGGCTACACCTTC	CATSDLSGVGYTF
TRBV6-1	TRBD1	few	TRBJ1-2	TGTGCCAGCAGTGAGCCAGGACAGGGGGTATATGGCTACACCTTC	CASSEPGQGVYGYTF
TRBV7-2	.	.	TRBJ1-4	TGTGCCAGCAGCTTAGTTACAGGGTCTAATGAAAAACTGTTTTTT	CASSLVTGSNEKLFF
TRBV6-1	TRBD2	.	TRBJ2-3	TGTGCCAGCAGTGAAGCAGGACTAGTTTCAGATACGCAGTATTTT	CASSEAGLVSDTQYF
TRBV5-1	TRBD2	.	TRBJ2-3	TGCGCCAGCAGCTTCCCCCTAGCGGAAGGAGATACGCAGTATTTT	CASSFPLAEGDTQYF
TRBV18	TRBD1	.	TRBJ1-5	TGTGCCAGCTCACCGCGCGCGGACAGGGGTCAGCCCCAGCATTTT	CASSPRADRGQPQHF
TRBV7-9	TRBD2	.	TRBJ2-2	TGTGCCAGCAGCTTAGGACTAGCCCCTACCGGGGAGCTGTTTTTT	CASSLGLAPTGELFF
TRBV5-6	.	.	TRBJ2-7	TGTGCCAGCAGCCTCAGGGGATACAGCTCCTACGAGCAGTACTTC	CASSLRGYSSYEQYF
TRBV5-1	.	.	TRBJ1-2	TGCGCCAGCAGTTCGGACAGCCATGGCTACACCTTC	CASSSDSHGYTF
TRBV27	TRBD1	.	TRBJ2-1	TGTGCCAGCAGTTTATCTCCGGGACAGGGGATCGATGAGCAGTTCTTC	CASSLSPGQGIDEQFF
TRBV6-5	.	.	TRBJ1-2	TGTGCCAGCCGCATCGGTCAACTCGATGGCTACACCTTC	CASRIGQLDGYTF
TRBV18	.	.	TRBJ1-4	TGTGCCAGCTCTTTGGAGGTAACGGAAAAACTGTTTTTT	CASSLEVTEKLFF
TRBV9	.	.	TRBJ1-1	TGTGCCAGCAGCGCCCCGGGCACTGAAGCTTTCTTT	CASSAPGTEAFF
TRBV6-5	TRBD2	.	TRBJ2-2	TGTGCCAGCAGTTACTCTAGCGGGAGGGCTGCCGGGGAGCTGTTTTTT	CASSYSSGRAAGELFF
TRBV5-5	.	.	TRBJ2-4	TGTGCCAGCCGACAATCGGTCTCTGCCAAAAACATTCAGTACTTC	CASRQSVSAKNIQYF
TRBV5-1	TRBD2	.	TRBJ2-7	TGCGCCAGCAGCTCCGGGACTAGCGTCACTCTCTACGAGCAGTACTTC	CASSSGTSVTLYEQYF
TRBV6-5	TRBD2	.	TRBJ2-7	TGTGCCAGCAGTTTCGCGGCGGGGGGCCACTACGAGCAGTACTTC	CASSFAAGGHYEQYF
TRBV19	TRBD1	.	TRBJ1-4	TGTGCCAGTAGTGATCTCCCGGGACAGGGGGATGAAAAACTGTTTTTT	CASSDLPGQGDEKLFF
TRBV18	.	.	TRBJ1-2	TGTGCCAGCTCACCATCGGAGGGGAAAATAGGTGGCTACACCTTC	CASSPSEGKIGGYTF
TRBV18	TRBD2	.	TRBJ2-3	TGTGCCAGCTCACCACCCATTCTAATTAAACTAGCGGGAGTTCCAGATACGCAGTATTTT	CASSPPILIKLAGVPDTQYF
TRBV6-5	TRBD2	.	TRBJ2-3	TGTGCCAGCAGTTCCAGCGGGAGGGGTACGCAGTATTTT	CASSSSGRGTQYF
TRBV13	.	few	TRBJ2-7	TGTGCCAGCAGCACCCGACAGACCTACGAGCAGTACTTC	CASSTRQTYEQYF
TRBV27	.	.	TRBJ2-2	TGTGCCAGCAGTTTTTTTCAGGGCACTGGGGAGCTGTTTTTT	CASSFFQGTGELFF
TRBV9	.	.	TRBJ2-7	TGTGCCAGCAGCGTAGGGTCGGGCGGGGTTTACGAGCAGTACTTC	CASSVGSGGVYEQYF
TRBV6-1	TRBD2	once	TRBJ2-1	TGTGCCAGCAGTGAATATTCGGGACTAGCGGGGGGACGATACAATGAGCAGTTCTTC	CASSEYSGLAGGRYNEQFF
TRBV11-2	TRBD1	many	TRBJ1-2	TGTGCCAGCAGCTTCGGGACAGGAGGAGAGGACTACACCTTC	CASSFGTGGEDYTF
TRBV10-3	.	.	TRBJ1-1	TGTGCCATCAGTGAACAGATAAACACTGAAGCTTTCTTT	CAISEQINTEAFF
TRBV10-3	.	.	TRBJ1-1	TGTGCCACGACCTCGGCGGCAGGGGAAGAAGCTTTCTTT	CATTSAAGEEAFF